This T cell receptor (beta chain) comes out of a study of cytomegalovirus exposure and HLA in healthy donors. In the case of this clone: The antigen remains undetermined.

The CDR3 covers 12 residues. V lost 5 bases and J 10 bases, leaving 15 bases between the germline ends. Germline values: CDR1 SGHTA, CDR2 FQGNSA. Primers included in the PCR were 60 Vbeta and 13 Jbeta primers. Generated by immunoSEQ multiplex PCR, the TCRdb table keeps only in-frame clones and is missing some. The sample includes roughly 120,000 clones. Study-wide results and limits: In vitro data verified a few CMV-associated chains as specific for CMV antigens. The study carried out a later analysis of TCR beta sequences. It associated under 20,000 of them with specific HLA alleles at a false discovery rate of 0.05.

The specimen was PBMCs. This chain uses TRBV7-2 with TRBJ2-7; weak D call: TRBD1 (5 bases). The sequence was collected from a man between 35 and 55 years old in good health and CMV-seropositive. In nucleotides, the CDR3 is TGTGCCAGCAGCATGACCATAGGGGCCCAGTACTTC. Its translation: CASSMTIGAQYF. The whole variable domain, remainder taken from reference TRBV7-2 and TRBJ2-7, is GAGVSQSPSNKVTEKGKDVELRCDPISGHTALYWYRQSLGQGLEFLIYFQGNSAPDKSGLPSDRFSAERTGGSVSTLTIQRTQQEDSAVYLCASSMTIGAQYFGPGTRLTVT.